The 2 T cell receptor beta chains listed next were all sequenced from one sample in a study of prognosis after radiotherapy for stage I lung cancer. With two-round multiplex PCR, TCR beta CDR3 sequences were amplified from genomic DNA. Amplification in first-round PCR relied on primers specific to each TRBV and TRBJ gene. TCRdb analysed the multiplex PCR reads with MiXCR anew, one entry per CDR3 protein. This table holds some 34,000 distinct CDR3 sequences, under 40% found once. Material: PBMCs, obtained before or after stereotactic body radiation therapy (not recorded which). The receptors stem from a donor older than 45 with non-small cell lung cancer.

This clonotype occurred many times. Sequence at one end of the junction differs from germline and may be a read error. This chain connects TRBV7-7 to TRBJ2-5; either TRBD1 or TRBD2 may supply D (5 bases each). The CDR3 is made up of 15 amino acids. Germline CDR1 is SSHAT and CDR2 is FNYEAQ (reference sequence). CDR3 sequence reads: CASSLGPVEGETQYF. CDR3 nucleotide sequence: TGTGCTAGCAGCTTAGGGCCAGTCGAGGGGGAGACCCAGTACTTC.

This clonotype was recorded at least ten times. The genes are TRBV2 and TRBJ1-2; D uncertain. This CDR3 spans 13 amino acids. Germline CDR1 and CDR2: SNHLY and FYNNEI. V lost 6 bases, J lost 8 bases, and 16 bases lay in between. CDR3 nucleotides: TGTGCCAGCAGATTCCGGGAGGACGAAGGCTACACCTTC. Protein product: CASRFREDEGYTF.